The present T cell receptor beta chain was sequenced within a study of monozygotic twins with inflammatory bowel disease. Regarding the study as a whole: IBD patients exhibited fewer clonotypes shared with other individuals than healthy twins, particularly with disease activity.

Researchers collected over 2 ml of blood per donor. Eight reactions per sample, run separately, yielded cDNA. TCRdb reprocessed the 5' RACE reads, keeping one entry per CDR3 protein, no DNA. This sample's table reports 210,000 or so distinct CDR3 sequences. A note on this clonotype: Its antigen is as yet unknown.

CDR3 length: 13 residues. Sequences were obtained from blood. This receptor was obtained from a human donor with ulcerative colitis or Crohn's disease, or a healthy co-twin of an affected twin (not recorded which). V gene TRBV12-3 or TRBV12-4 combines with J gene TRBJ2-5; TCRdb designates TRBD1, a call that cannot be tested without DNA. The chain's CDR3 is CASSLNREETQYF.